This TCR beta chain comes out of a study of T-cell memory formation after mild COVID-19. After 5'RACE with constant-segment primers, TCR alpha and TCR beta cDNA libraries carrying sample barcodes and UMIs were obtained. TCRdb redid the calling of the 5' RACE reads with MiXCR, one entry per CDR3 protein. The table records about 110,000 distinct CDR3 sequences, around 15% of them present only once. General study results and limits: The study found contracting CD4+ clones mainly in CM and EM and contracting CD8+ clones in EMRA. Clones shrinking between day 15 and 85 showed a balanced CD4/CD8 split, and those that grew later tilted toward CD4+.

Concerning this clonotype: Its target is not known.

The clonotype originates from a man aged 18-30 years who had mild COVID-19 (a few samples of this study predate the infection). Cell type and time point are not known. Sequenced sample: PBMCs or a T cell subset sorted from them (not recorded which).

The CDR3 is CASSVEGAGTDTQYF. In nucleotides, the CDR3 is TGTGCCAGCAGCGTAGAGGGGGCTGGGACAGATACGCAGTATTTT. J is TRBJ2-3 and V is TRBV9; 7 nucleotides line up with TRBD1. The CDR3 runs 15 residues. Germline lookup yields CDR1 SGDLS and CDR2 YYNGEE. The V and J ends lost 0 bases and 3 bases, in that order; junction bases with no gene match: 4.